This TCR beta chain was identified in a study of shared clonotypes between healthy human individuals. Germline loops: CDR1 MNHNS, CDR2 SASEGT. The CDR3 length is 15 residues. V was pared by 7 bases and J by 4 bases, with 17 bases between. This table comes from immunoSEQ multiplex PCR, and its TCRdb copy is limited to in-frame clones, with some not included. This repertoire shows a few hundred thousand clones, 74% found once; its top ten account for 10%. Sequencing was done on a sample of memory CD4+ T cells sorted from blood. Subset of the sample: CD45RA-negative fraction. The sequence was obtained from a man aged 25-45 years in good health. V gene TRBV6-1 combines with J gene TRBJ2-1, with D maybe TRBD1 (6 bases). DNA for the CDR3: TGTGCCAGCATTTTAACAGGGTTTGAATACAATGAGCAGTTCTTC. This translates into CASILTGFEYNEQFF.